These T cell receptor beta chains were read from a single sample in a study of T cell responses to AZD1222 COVID-19 vaccine. Some clones are missing from TCRdb's copy, which holds only in-frame ones; the method was immunoSEQ multiplex PCR. The sample records around 180,000 clones, 80% to 90% being singletons. Sequencing was performed on peripheral blood, taken on day 0 of AZD1222 vaccination. The receptor set was obtained from an adult in good health. The CDR3 runs from the conserved cysteine through the conserved F or W. Fields, in order: CDR3 DNA, CDR3 protein, V gene, J gene, D gene. The D gene is left open where the match is weak.

CDR3 DNA: TGTGCCAGCAGGGGGGACTACAATCAGCCCCAGCATTTT
CDR3 protein: CASRGDYNQPQHF
V gene: TRBV2
J gene: TRBJ1-5
D gene: NA

CDR3 DNA: TGTGCCAGCACCGAGACAGGGGTCTACAATGAGCAGTTCTTC
CDR3 protein: CASTETGVYNEQFF
V gene: TRBV11-2
J gene: TRBJ2-1
D gene: TRBD1

CDR3 DNA: TGTGCCAGCAGCAATAAATGGGACAGGGCAGCCGGGGAGCTGTTTTTT
CDR3 protein: CASSNKWDRAAGELFF
V gene: TRBV21-1
J gene: TRBJ2-2
D gene: NA

CDR3 DNA: TGCGCCAGCAGCCCGGGAGAGGACACCGGGGAGCTGTTTTTT
CDR3 protein: CASSPGEDTGELFF
V gene: TRBV4-3
J gene: TRBJ2-2
D gene: NA

CDR3 DNA: TGCGCCAGCAGTCACAAATACCGGGACTATTCAGACATTCAGTACTTC
CDR3 protein: CASSHKYRDYSDIQYF
V gene: TRBV23-1
J gene: TRBJ2-4
D gene: TRBD2

CDR3 DNA: TGCGCCAGCAGCTTGGGGGGCCCGAACACTGAAGCTTTCTTT
CDR3 protein: CASSLGGPNTEAFF
V gene: TRBV5-1
J gene: TRBJ1-1
D gene: NA

CDR3 DNA: TGTGCCAGCAGACCCTTACAGGGTTGGTCGTCTGGAAACACCATATATTTT
CDR3 protein: CASRPLQGWSSGNTIYF
V gene: TRBV5-8
J gene: TRBJ1-3
D gene: NA

CDR3 DNA: TGTGCCAGTAGTCCCCTAGGACAGAGTAATGAAAAACTGTTTTTT
CDR3 protein: CASSPLGQSNEKLFF
V gene: TRBV19
J gene: TRBJ1-4
D gene: NA

CDR3 DNA: TGTGCCAGCAGCTCTCCCAGCGGGGGGAGCTCCTACGAGCAGTACTTC
CDR3 protein: CASSSPSGGSSYEQYF
V gene: TRBV13
J gene: TRBJ2-7
D gene: TRBD2

CDR3 DNA: TGTGCCAGCAGCTTAGCTTCCGCCGAGCAGTACTTC
CDR3 protein: CASSLASAEQYF
V gene: TRBV7-9
J gene: TRBJ2-7
D gene: NA

CDR3 DNA: TGTGCCAGCAGTTACAACGGTGCCGTTCCGAGGTTGGACTATGGCTACACCTTC
CDR3 protein: CASSYNGAVPRLDYGYTF
V gene: TRBV6-2/TRBV6-3
J gene: TRBJ1-2
D gene: NA